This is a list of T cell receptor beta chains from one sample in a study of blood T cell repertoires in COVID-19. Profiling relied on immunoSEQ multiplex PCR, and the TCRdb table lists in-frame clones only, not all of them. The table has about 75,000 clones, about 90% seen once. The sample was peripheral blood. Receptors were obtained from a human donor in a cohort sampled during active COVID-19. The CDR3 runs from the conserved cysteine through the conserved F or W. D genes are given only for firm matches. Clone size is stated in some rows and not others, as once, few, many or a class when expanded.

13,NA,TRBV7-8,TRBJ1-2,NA,CASSLQGSRGYTF,TGTGCCAGCAGCTTACAGGGATCTCGCGGCTACACCTTC
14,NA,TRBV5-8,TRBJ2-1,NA,CASSTSGLYNEQFF,TGTGCCAGCAGCACAAGCGGGCTTTACAATGAGCAGTTCTTC
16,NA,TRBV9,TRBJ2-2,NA,CASSGRGLANTGELFF,TGTGCCAGCAGCGGACGGGGTCTCGCGAACACCGGGGAGCTGTTTTTT
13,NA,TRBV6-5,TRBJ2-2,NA,CASSRGNTGELFF,TGTGCCAGCAGTAGGGGGAACACCGGGGAGCTGTTTTTT
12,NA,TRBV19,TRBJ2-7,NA,CASSIEGSQQYF,TGTGCCAGTAGTATTGAAGGGAGTCAGCAGTACTTC
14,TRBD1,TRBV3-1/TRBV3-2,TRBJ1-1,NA,CASSLGTAYTEAFF,TGTGCCAGCAGCCTGGGGACAGCTTACACTGAAGCTTTCTTT
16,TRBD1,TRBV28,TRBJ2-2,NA,CASLSRGQGNTGELFF,TGTGCCAGCCTTTCTAGGGGACAGGGAAACACCGGGGAGCTGTTTTTT
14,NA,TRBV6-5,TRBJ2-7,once,CASSYSASIYEQYF,TGTGCCAGCAGTTACTCGGCCAGTATATACGAGCAGTACTTC
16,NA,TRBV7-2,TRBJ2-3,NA,CASSLDGDTYTDTQYF,TGTGCCAGCAGCTTAGATGGGGACACCTACACAGATACGCAGTATTTT
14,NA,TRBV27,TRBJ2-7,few,CASSLEGFGYEQYF,TGTGCCAGCAGTTTAGAGGGATTTGGCTACGAGCAGTACTTC
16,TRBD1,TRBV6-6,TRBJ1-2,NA,CASSGGTGEVWYGYTF,TGTGCCAGCAGTGGGGGGACAGGGGAGGTGTGGTATGGCTACACCTTC
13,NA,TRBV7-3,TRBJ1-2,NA,CASSPGENYGYTF,TGTGCCAGCAGCCCCGGGGAGAACTATGGCTACACCTTC
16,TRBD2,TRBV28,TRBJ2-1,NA,CASSLERELRHNEQFF,TGTGCCAGCAGTTTGGAGCGGGAGTTGAGGCACAATGAGCAGTTCTTC
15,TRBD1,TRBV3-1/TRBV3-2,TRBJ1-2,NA,CASSPTRGTGGGYTF,TGTGCCAGCAGCCCCACAAGGGGGACAGGGGGAGGCTACACCTTC
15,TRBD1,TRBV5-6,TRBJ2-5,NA,CASSEYRGRLETQYF,TGTGCCAGCAGCGAGTACAGGGGTCGGTTAGAGACCCAGTACTTC
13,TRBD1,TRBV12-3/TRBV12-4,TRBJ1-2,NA,CASRDRGQDGYTF,TGTGCCAGCAGGGACAGGGGGCAGGATGGCTACACCTTC
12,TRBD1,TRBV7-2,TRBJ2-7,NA,CASTNLPGGQYF,TGTGCCAGCACCAACTTACCAGGGGGGCAGTACTTC
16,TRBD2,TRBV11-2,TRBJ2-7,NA,CASSFFLGRRSYEQYF,TGTGCCAGCAGCTTCTTTCTCGGGAGGAGGTCCTACGAGCAGTACTTC
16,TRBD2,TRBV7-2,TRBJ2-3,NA,CASSPLAGGGTDTQYF,TGTGCCAGCAGCCCTCTAGCGGGAGGGGGCACAGATACGCAGTATTTT
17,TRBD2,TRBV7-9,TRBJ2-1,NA,CASSLSETSGRDNEQFF,TGTGCCAGCAGCTTAAGTGAGACTAGCGGGAGGGACAATGAGCAGTTCTTC
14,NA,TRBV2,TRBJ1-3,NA,CASVQWGPASNIYF,TGTGCCAGCGTGCAGTGGGGCCCCGCTTCGAACATATATTTT
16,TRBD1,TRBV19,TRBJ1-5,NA,CASSIPGTGGNQPQHF,TGTGCCAGTAGTATCCCAGGGACAGGGGGGAATCAGCCCCAGCATTTT
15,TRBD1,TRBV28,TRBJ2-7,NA,CASRYDSNRGKEQYF,TGTGCCAGCAGGTACGACTCGAACAGGGGAAAGGAGCAGTACTTC
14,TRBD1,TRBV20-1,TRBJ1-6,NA,CSASDRGRNSPLHF,TGCAGTGCTAGTGACAGGGGGCGAAATTCACCCCTCCACTTT
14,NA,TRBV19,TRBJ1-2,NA,CASSMGQGSDGYTF,TGTGCCAGTAGTATGGGGCAGGGAAGTGATGGCTACACCTTC
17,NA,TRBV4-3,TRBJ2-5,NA,CASSQDVRGSYQETQYF,TGCGCCAGCAGCCAAGATGTAAGAGGGTCCTACCAAGAGACCCAGTACTTC
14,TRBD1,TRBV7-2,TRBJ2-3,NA,CASRVQGAVDTQYF,TGTGCCAGCAGGGTTCAGGGGGCCGTAGATACGCAGTATTTT
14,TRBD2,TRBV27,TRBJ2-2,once,CASSPGLSPGELFF,TGTGCCAGCAGCCCGGGACTATCCCCCGGGGAGCTGTTTTTT
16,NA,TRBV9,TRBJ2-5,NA,CASSVDGSGRQETQYF,TGTGCCAGCAGCGTAGATGGCAGCGGACGGCAAGAGACCCAGTACTTC
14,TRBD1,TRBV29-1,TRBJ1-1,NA,CSVEKGQMNTEAFF,TGCAGCGTTGAAAAGGGACAGATGAACACTGAAGCTTTCTTT